These 17 T cell receptor beta chains were all obtained from the same sample, sequenced in a study of neurological immune-mediated disorders (dated by TCRdb to about 2019). Library preparation used 5' RACE. The run used an Illumina HiSeq 2500. TCRdb ran its own pipeline on the public reads, namely fastp trimming at Q25 and MiXCR clone calling, and kept in-frame beta chains. Entries that share a CDR3 protein sequence are merged under the most common genes and DNA. The sample records 55,000 to 70,000 distinct CDR3 sequences, 3.2% of which are singletons. About 5% of the sample is in the top ten clones. Sequenced sample: PBMCs. These receptors came from a woman aged 50 to 65 with multiple sclerosis.

This clonotype was observed many times. The chain couples TRBV3-1 to TRBJ1-4; D remains unclear. Germline CDR1 reads LGHDT; CDR2 reads YNNKEL (reference sequence). The CDR3 totals 13 residues. V was shortened by 4 bases and J by 7 bases, with 10 bases between the two germline ends. CDR3 region: CASSLYSSEKLFF. The DNA for the CDR3 is TGTGCCAGCAGCCTTTACAGCTCTGAAAAACTGTTTTTT.

This clonotype has at least ten counts. This chain links TRBV11-2 with TRBJ2-1; D is ambiguous. Per germline, CDR1 SGHAT and CDR2 FQNNGV. The V end was cut by 2 bases, the J end by 6 bases, with 11 bases between. CDR3 length: 14 residues. The CDR3 spells CASSLPPRANEQFF. CDR3 coding DNA: TGTGCCAGCAGCTTACCACCCCGGGCCAATGAGCAGTTCTTC.

This clonotype was observed at least ten times. As DNA, the CDR3 is TGCGCCAGCAGCTTGGGCGGGACAGGGGGGAACACTGAAGCTTTCTTT. Residues: CASSLGGTGGNTEAFF. The gene calls are TRBV5-1 and TRBJ1-1, with TRBD1 identical over 11 bases. CDR3 size: 16 residues. Germline lookup yields CDR1 SGHRS and CDR2 YFSETQ. With 0 bases clipped from V and 1 base from J, the junction kept 2 bases outside the gene matches.

This clonotype was seen a few times. The rearrangement links TRBV18 to TRBJ2-1; the match to TRBD2 covers 9 bases. Germline trimming cut 5 bases from V and 4 bases from J; bases unmatched to any gene: 6. The CDR3 totals 15 residues. Germline V gene lookup returns CDR1 KGHSH and CDR2 LQKENI. CDR3 sequence reads: CASSTGLASYNEQFF. The DNA of the CDR3 is TGTGCCAGCTCAACCGGACTAGCGTCGTACAATGAGCAGTTCTTC.

At least ten counts were recorded for this clonotype. This rearrangement joins TRBV20-1 to TRBJ2-5, with D tentatively TRBD2 (5 bases). This CDR3 has 11 amino acids. Germline V gene data show CDR1 as DFQATT and CDR2 as SNEGSKA (reference sequence). Trimming stripped 6 bases from V and 5 bases from J, with 10 bases between. The CDR3 DNA is TGCAGTGCACTAGAACCTGAGACCCAGTACTTC. Protein sequence: CSALEPETQYF.

This clonotype was counted many times. The chain joins TRBV2 to TRBJ2-5, with a tentative D call TRBD2 (6 bases). Germline values: CDR1 SNHLY, CDR2 FYNNEI. The CDR3 consists of 15 residues. Trimming took off 6 bases at V and 3 bases at J, with 17 bases between the two ends. Here the CDR3 reads CASSNPGEAKETQYF. The CDR3 DNA is TGTGCCAGCAGCAACCCGGGAGAGGCAAAAGAGACCCAGTACTTC.

At least ten counts were recorded for this clonotype. The chain joins TRBV11-3 to TRBJ2-1; 8 bases map to TRBD2. The CDR3 has 18 amino acids. The V gene end was trimmed by 2 bases and the J gene end by 5 bases; junction bases not matched to a gene: 14. The germline CDR1 and CDR2 sequences are SGHNT and YENEEA. CDR3 bases: TGTGCCAGCAGCTTAAGGCTTATCGGGAGGGCCGGGCACAATGAGCAGTTCTTC. It specifies CASSLRLIGRAGHNEQFF.

This clonotype was observed at least ten times. The J gene is TRBJ2-1, the V gene TRBV2; D is unclear. Germline V lookup: CDR1 SNHLY, CDR2 FYNNEI. The length of the CDR3 is 16 residues. V lost 6 bases and J 3 bases, leaving 18 bases between the germline ends. The CDR3 region has the DNA TGTGCCAGCAGCCAACCCCCAGGTTTTTACTACAATGAGCAGTTCTTC. Protein: CASSQPPGFYYNEQFF.

This clonotype was seen at least ten times. The V and J genes are TRBV27 and TRBJ2-1; D might be TRBD1 or TRBD2, each matching 6 bases. V was cut by 2 bases and J by 4 bases, with 15 bases left in between. Per germline, CDR1 MNHEY and CDR2 SMNVEV (reference sequence). The CDR3 runs 16 residues. The CDR3 DNA is TGTGCCAGCAGTTTACTCTCTCGGGGGCGGTACAATGAGCAGTTCTTC. Protein: CASSLLSRGRYNEQFF.

This clonotype has a count of ten or more. The gene calls are TRBV5-1 and TRBJ2-6, with 7 nucleotides matching TRBD1. The CDR3 length is 18 residues. V shed 4 bases, J shed 1 base, and the junction held 11 bases outside the gene matches. Germline CDR1 is SGHRS and CDR2 is YFSETQ. The chain's CDR3 is CASSPRDRATSGANVLTF. The CDR3 bases are TGCGCCAGCAGCCCCCGTGACAGGGCCACTTCTGGGGCCAACGTCCTGACTTTC.

The table lists this clonotype with many counts. The CDR3 reads CASSLKRGNSPLHF. CDR3 DNA sequence: TGTGCCAGCAGTTTAAAGAGGGGAAATTCACCCCTCCACTTT. This chain uses TRBV27 with TRBJ1-6; a weak D match, TRBD1 (5 bases). Germline CDR1 and CDR2: MNHEY and SMNVEV (reference sequence). The germline V and J ends were trimmed by 2 bases and 7 bases, with 9 bases remaining between them. The CDR3 length is 14 residues.

This clonotype was seen ten or more times. The CDR3 loop is CAISGSLAEGDTQYF. For the CDR3, the DNA is TGTGCCATCAGTGGAAGTCTAGCGGAGGGGGATACGCAGTATTTT. The chain couples TRBV10-3 to TRBJ2-3, with 7 positions matching TRBD2. With 4 bases clipped from V and 6 bases from J, the junction kept 10 bases outside the gene matches. Germline V lookup: CDR1 ENHRY, CDR2 SYGVKD. The CDR3 length is 15 residues.

This clonotype was recorded many times. The chain is built from TRBV29-1 and TRBJ2-6; 7 nucleotides agree with TRBD1. Per germline, CDR1 SQVTM and CDR2 ANQGSEA. The CDR3 is made up of 16 amino acids. Trimming removed 5 bases from V and 2 bases from J; junction bases left unmatched: 9. This chain's CDR3 is CSVTKLQGAGANVLTF. CDR3 DNA sequence: TGCAGCGTTACAAAGCTCCAGGGGGCTGGGGCCAACGTCCTGACTTTC. Together with reference TRBV29-1 and TRBJ2-6, the CDR3 gives the full variable domain: SAVISQKPSRDICQRGTSLTIQCQVDSQVTMMFWYRQQPGQSLTLIATANQGSEATYESGFVIDKFPISRPNLTFSTLTVSNMSPEDSSIYLCSVTKLQGAGANVLTFGAGSRLTVL.

At least ten counts were recorded for this clonotype. The V gene is TRBV5-1, the J gene TRBJ1-5; TRBD1 matches at 9 bases. The CDR3 length is 15 residues. CDR1 is SGHRS and CDR2 is YFSETQ in the germline V gene. V dropped 0 bases and J dropped 2; count of bases not matched to a gene: 0. DNA for the CDR3: TGCGCCAGCAGCTTGGGACAGGGGGGCAATCAGCCCCAGCATTTT. Encoded protein: CASSLGQGGNQPQHF.

A word on this clonotype: A much more abundant neighbour one base away suggests this may be a read error. DNA for the CDR3: TGCGCCAGCAGCTTGGACAACTCTGGAAAAACCATATATTTT. It encodes CASSLDNSGKTIYF. The genes are TRBV5-1 and TRBJ1-3; D unclear. Germline CDR1 SGHRS, CDR2 YFSETQ. The CDR3 has 14 amino acids.

This clonotype has at least ten counts. The gene calls are TRBV10-3 and TRBJ2-7; 9 positions agree with TRBD2. Per germline, CDR1 ENHRY and CDR2 SYGVKD. CDR3 length: 15 residues. V lost 0 bases, J lost 6 bases, and 6 bases stayed unmatched. CDR3 in amino acids: CAISESGGRAGEQYF. CDR3 nucleotides: TGTGCCATCAGTGAGTCTGGCGGGAGGGCCGGCGAGCAGTACTTC.

This clonotype was counted at least ten times. The chain carries TRBV12-3 or TRBV12-4 and TRBJ2-7; the match to TRBD1 covers 9 bases. The CDR3 is 14 amino acids. The trim removed 5 bases at V and 2 bases at J, leaving 4 bases unmatched. The CDR3 bases are TGTGCCAGCAGTCCACAGGGGGCGGCCTACGAGCAGTACTTC. Translating it yields CASSPQGAAYEQYF.